The rows below give T cell receptor beta chains drawn from one sample of a study of siplizumab effects on memory and regulatory T cells. Assay: immunoSEQ multiplex PCR; the TCRdb copy retains only in-frame clones and omits some. The sample has about 64,000 clones, 90% to 97% seen once. Sequenced: naive CD8+ T cells sorted from blood. Receptors originate from a human donor in good health. Each CDR3 is given with its conserved first and last residue. D genes are given only for firm matches. Clone size is given for some rows only: seen once, a few or many times, or a class if the clone is expanded.

abundance	j_gene	len	d_gene	v_gene	CDR3nt	CDR3aa
NA	TRBJ2-5	14	NA	TRBV7-2	TGTGCCAGCAGCGTACCGACAGGGAGGGAGACCCAGTACTTC	CASSVPTGRETQYF
NA	TRBJ1-2	16	TRBD1	TRBV29-1	TGCAGCGTTTTTTGGGACAGAGCCCTATACAACTATGGCTACACCTTC	CSVFWDRALYNYGYTF
once	TRBJ2-7	12	NA	TRBV19	TGTGCCTGCACAGGGCCTTCCTACGAGCAGTACTTC	CACTGPSYEQYF
once	TRBJ2-1	12	NA	TRBV27	TGTGCCAGCAGTTCCTCCTTGAATGAGCAGTTCTTC	CASSSSLNEQFF
NA	TRBJ2-3	16	NA	TRBV5-6	TGTGCCAGCAGCGAGACGTTCGTTCAAAGCACAGATACGCAGTATTTT	CASSETFVQSTDTQYF
NA	TRBJ2-1	15	NA	TRBV27	TGTGCCAGCAGTTTAGGCGCGGGAACCTACAATGAGCAGTTCTTC	CASSLGAGTYNEQFF
NA	TRBJ1-1	11	NA	TRBV28	TGTGCCAGCAGTTTTGGGACTGAAGCTTTCTTT	CASSFGTEAFF
NA	TRBJ1-2	12	NA	TRBV27	TGTGCCAGCAGCAAGGGGCTGGGCGGCTACACCTTC	CASSKGLGGYTF
NA	TRBJ1-6	15	NA	TRBV19	TGTGCCAGTAGTCTCGGGCCCTCAGGGAATTCACCCCTCCACTTT	CASSLGPSGNSPLHF
NA	TRBJ2-1	14	TRBD2	TRBV10-2	TGCGCCAGCAGTGTATCTAGCGGGTCAAATGAGCAGTTCTTC	CASSVSSGSNEQFF
NA	TRBJ2-3	16	NA	TRBV27	TGTGCCAGCAGTTTAAAGGGTTTTTTGGGAACAGATACGCAGTATTTT	CASSLKGFLGTDTQYF
NA	TRBJ1-1	14	NA	TRBV4-1	TGCGCCAGCAGCCAAGATCCGGGATCTGGCGAAGCTTTCTTT	CASSQDPGSGEAFF
NA	TRBJ1-2	14	TRBD1	TRBV9	TGTGCCAGCAGCGCCTGGACAGGGGAGTATGGCTACACCTTC	CASSAWTGEYGYTF
NA	TRBJ1-2	14	NA	TRBV7-9	TGTGCCAGCAGCCCGCGCAACCAGCTGGGAGGCTACACCTTC	CASSPRNQLGGYTF
NA	TRBJ1-6	14	TRBD1	TRBV11-2	TGTGCCAGCAGCTTCGGACAGGGTGATTCACCCCTCCACTTT	CASSFGQGDSPLHF
NA	TRBJ2-1	15	NA	TRBV5-4	TGTGCCAGCAGCCCACCGCTAGGCAGGTCGAATGAGCAGTTCTTC	CASSPPLGRSNEQFF
NA	TRBJ2-5	15	TRBD2	TRBV7-9	TGTGCCAGCAGCCCCCTTGGTGCGGGGGTCGGGACCCAGTACTTC	CASSPLGAGVGTQYF
NA	TRBJ2-7	15	NA	TRBV14	TGTGCCAGCAGCCAATCAGAAACAGACTCCTACGAGCAGTACTTC	CASSQSETDSYEQYF
NA	TRBJ2-7	16	NA	TRBV21-1	TGTGCCAGCAGCATCACCGGGACACTGATCACCTACGAGCAGTACTTC	CASSITGTLITYEQYF
once	TRBJ1-6	15	TRBD1	TRBV5-1	TGCGCCAGCGGGACAGGGGACCTGCCAAATTCACCCCTCCACTTT	CASGTGDLPNSPLHF
NA	TRBJ2-2	12	NA	TRBV29-1	TGCAGCGCTTTAAGGGTGTACGGGGAGCTGTTTTTT	CSALRVYGELFF
once	TRBJ2-7	17	TRBD2	TRBV4-3	TGCGCCAGCAGCCAAGACGCAGGAGCGGGGGGGCTTTACGAGCAGTACTTC	CASSQDAGAGGLYEQYF
NA	TRBJ2-7	16	TRBD2	TRBV4-2	TGTGCCAGCAGCCAAGATGCGGCTAGCGGTGCCTACGAGCAGTACTTC	CASSQDAASGAYEQYF
once	TRBJ2-7	15	NA	TRBV28	TGTGCCAGCAGCTTTTCGTATACTTATTCCTACGAGCAGTACTTC	CASSFSYTYSYEQYF
NA	TRBJ2-1	10	NA	TRBV29-1	TGCAGCCTCCAGGGAGATGAGCAGTTCTTC	CSLQGDEQFF
NA	TRBJ2-7	11	NA	TRBV27	TGTGCCAGCAGTCCAGGTGGCGAGCAGTACTTC	CASSPGGEQYF
NA	TRBJ1-5	13	NA	TRBV27	TGTGCCAGCAGCCCCGGAGCGGGCCAGCCCCAGCATTTT	CASSPGAGQPQHF
NA	TRBJ1-2	16	NA	TRBV19	TGTGCCAGTAGTATAGACAGGGAGGCCTTTGACTATGGCTACACCTTC	CASSIDREAFDYGYTF
NA	TRBJ1-1	13	NA	TRBV6-1	TGTGCCAGCAGTGAATCTCAGGGGACTGAAGCTTTCTTT	CASSESQGTEAFF
few	TRBJ1-2	13	NA	TRBV6-1	TGTGCCAGCAGTAGCCGTGGAGCTCATGGCTACACCTTC	CASSSRGAHGYTF
NA	TRBJ2-2	13	NA	TRBV6-4	TGTGCCAGCAGTGACCGGACCACCGGGGAGCTGTTTTTT	CASSDRTTGELFF
NA	TRBJ1-2	12	TRBD1	TRBV29-1	TGCAGCGTCGACGACAGGGGGAAGGGCTACACCTTC	CSVDDRGKGYTF
NA	TRBJ1-2	14	TRBD1	TRBV4-2	TGTGCCAGCAGCCAAGAGATCCAGGGGGATGGCTACACCTTC	CASSQEIQGDGYTF
NA	TRBJ1-2	16	NA	TRBV13	TGTGCCAGCAGCTTAGGCCATGGCAGCGGTGAATATGGCTACACCTTC	CASSLGHGSGEYGYTF
NA	TRBJ2-5	19	TRBD1	TRBV14	TGTGCCAGCAGCCAAGGACAAAAAACGGGACAGGGTGTAGGTGAGACCCAGCACTTC	CASSQGQKTGQGVGETQHF
NA	TRBJ2-5	12	NA	TRBV6-1	TGTGCCAGCAGTTATCCTTCGGAGACCCAGTACTTC	CASSYPSETQYF
NA	TRBJ2-7	12	NA	TRBV4-3	TGCGCCAGCAGCGGGCCCAGTAACGAGCAGTACTTC	CASSGPSNEQYF
NA	TRBJ2-1	18	TRBD2	TRBV7-9	TGTGCCAGCAGCTCCCAGTCCCATTTAGCGGGGCCTAACAATGAGCAGTTCTTC	CASSSQSHLAGPNNEQFF
NA	TRBJ2-7	14	TRBD2	TRBV7-2	TGTGCCAGCAGCCTACTAGCGGGGGGGCATGAGCAGTACTTC	CASSLLAGGHEQYF
NA	TRBJ2-5	15	TRBD2	TRBV10-3	TGTGCCATCAGTGAGTGGGAGCGGGGGGGAGAGACCCAGTACTTC	CAISEWERGGETQYF
once	TRBJ2-1	14	NA	TRBV6-6	TGTGCCAGCAGGGGACAACCCTCCTACAATGAGCAGTTCTTC	CASRGQPSYNEQFF
NA	TRBJ2-6	15	NA	TRBV6-1	TGTGCCAGCGAGGACGGATTTTCTGGGGCCAACGTCCTGACTTTC	CASEDGFSGANVLTF
NA	TRBJ1-2	16	NA	TRBV5-4	TGTGCCAGCAGCTGGGGCGAACAGGGTATGGGATATGGCTACACCTTC	CASSWGEQGMGYGYTF
NA	TRBJ2-7	14	NA	TRBV28	TGTGCCAGCAGTTTGGAGGGGGGATCCTACGAGCAGTACTTC	CASSLEGGSYEQYF
NA	TRBJ1-1	11	NA	TRBV10-2	TGCGCCAGCAGTGATGGGGGGCCGGCTTTCTTT	CASSDGGPAFF
NA	TRBJ1-1	15	TRBD1	TRBV7-9	TGTGCCAGCAGCTTCGGACAGGGGGCCCCCCCTGAAGCTTTCTTT	CASSFGQGAPPEAFF
NA	TRBJ2-7	15	NA	TRBV19	TGTGCCAGTAGTAGCACACAGGGAGGGCTCTACGAGCAGTACTTC	CASSSTQGGLYEQYF
NA	TRBJ2-6	12	NA	TRBV14	TGTGCCAGCCATTCTGGGGCCAACGTCCTGACTTTC	CASHSGANVLTF
NA	TRBJ1-6	14	NA	TRBV9	TGTGCCAGCAGCGTAGAGGAGGACGGATCACCCCTCCACTTT	CASSVEEDGSPLHF
NA	TRBJ2-2	14	NA	TRBV19	TGTGCCAGTAGTACGAAATTAACGGCCGGGGAGCTGTTTTTT	CASSTKLTAGELFF
NA	TRBJ2-3	14	NA	TRBV9	TGTGCCAGCAGCGTTGGCTTCGGGTTAGATACGCAGTATTTT	CASSVGFGLDTQYF
NA	TRBJ1-1	14	TRBD1	TRBV28	TGTGCCAGCAGTTTAGGGACAGGGGTTTCTGAAGCTTTCTTT	CASSLGTGVSEAFF
once	TRBJ2-3	16	TRBD2	TRBV9	TGTGCCAGCAGCCCGGGACTAGCGGGGGGTATAGATACGCAGTATTTT	CASSPGLAGGIDTQYF
NA	TRBJ2-5	15	NA	TRBV6-5	TGTGCCAGCAGTCTTTGGCCGACGGATCAAGAGACCCAGTACTTC	CASSLWPTDQETQYF
NA	TRBJ1-1	12	NA	TRBV19	TGTGCCAGTAGGTACATGAACACTGAAGCTTTCTTT	CASRYMNTEAFF
once	TRBJ2-1	17	NA	TRBV4-2	TGTGCCAGCAGCCAAGCTTTTTCGGACAGCTCCTACAATGAGCAGTTCTTC	CASSQAFSDSSYNEQFF